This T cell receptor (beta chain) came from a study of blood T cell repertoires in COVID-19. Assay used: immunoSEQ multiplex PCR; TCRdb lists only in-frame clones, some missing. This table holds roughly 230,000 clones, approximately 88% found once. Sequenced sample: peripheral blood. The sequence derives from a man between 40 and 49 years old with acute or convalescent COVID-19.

This CDR3 reads CASSVGQPNTEAFF. DNA of the CDR3: TGTGCCAGCAGTGTCGGACAGCCGAACACTGAAGCTTTCTTT. This chain uses TRBV25-1 with TRBJ1-1, with D maybe TRBD1 (6 bases). The germline V gene has CDR1 MGHDK and CDR2 SYGVNS. Trimming cost V 4 bases and J 1 base, with 10 bases left between them. This CDR3 comprises 14 residues.